Listed here are 26 T cell receptor beta chains from one sample, sequenced in a study of cytomegalovirus exposure and HLA in healthy donors. Primers: 60 Vbeta forward and 13 Jbeta reverse. Repertoires were generated with immunoSEQ multiplex PCR, while TCRdb's copy carries only in-frame clones and drops some. The sample contains 190,000 or so clones, about 85% of which appear only once. What was sequenced was PBMCs. The receptors originated from a male donor in good health and CMV-seropositive.

This chain links TRBV4-3 with TRBJ2-7; 13 bases fit TRBD2. CDR1 is LGHNA and CDR2 is YSLEER in the germline V gene. The CDR3 spans 15 residues. With 4 bases clipped from V and 4 bases from J, the junction kept 4 bases outside the gene matches. This chain's CDR3 is CASSRGTSGEYEQYF. For the CDR3, the DNA is TGCGCCAGCAGCCGAGGGACTAGCGGGGAATACGAGCAGTACTTC.

A single count supports this clone. CDR3 region: CASRAGTPTDTQYF. In DNA form, the CDR3 reads TGTGCCAGCAGAGCGGGCACCCCCACAGATACGCAGTATTTT. The rearrangement links TRBV7-2 to TRBJ2-3, with TRBD2 as a possible D gene (6 bases). From germline, CDR1 is SGHTA and CDR2 FQGNSA. V shed 6 bases and J shed 2 bases, with 12 bases lying between them. CDR3 length equals 14 residues.

This clone came up once. V is TRBV30 and J is TRBJ1-4; the D gene is possibly TRBD1 (5 bases). This CDR3 spans 13 amino acids. The germline V gene encodes CDR1 GTSNPN and CDR2 SVGIG (reference sequence). V was pared by 8 bases and J by 5 bases, with 15 bases between. CDR3 sequence (DNA): TGTGCCCGGCAGGCAGGGCAAAATGAAAAACTGTTTTTT. Protein: CARQAGQNEKLFF.

There are a few counts of this clone. The genes are TRBV7-3 and TRBJ2-7; possibly TRBD1 for D (6 bases). V lost 3 bases and J lost 6, with 15 bases in between. This CDR3 is built from 14 residues. The germline gives CDR1 SGHTA, CDR2 FQGTGA. DNA of the CDR3: TGTGCCAGCAGCTTGACGGACAGTGGGGGCGAGCAGTACTTC. Its protein is CASSLTDSGGEQYF.

V and J are TRBV7-3 and TRBJ2-1, with TRBD1 matching 11 bases. Germline V lookup: CDR1 SGHTA, CDR2 FQGTGA. The junction had 1 base not matched to a gene; V was cut back by 1 base and J by 2 bases. The CDR3 has 16 amino acids. Here the CDR3 DNA reads TGTGCCAGCAGCTTAAGGGGACAGGGGGCCTACAATGAGCAGTTCTTC. Protein sequence: CASSLRGQGAYNEQFF.

The rearrangement links TRBV19 to TRBJ2-5; 8 bases align to TRBD2. CDR1 is LNHDA and CDR2 is SQIVND in the germline V gene (reference sequence). The CDR3 totals 15 residues. Unmatched junction bases numbered 6, after V lost 4 bases and J lost 2 bases. The CDR3, as DNA: TGTGCCAGTAGTAGTTTTGCGGGGGGACAAGAGACCCAGTACTTC. Protein: CASSSFAGGQETQYF.

The V and J genes are TRBV10-1 and TRBJ2-7; TRBD2 matches at 12 bases. CDR1 is WNHNN and CDR2 is SYGVQD in the germline V gene (reference sequence). The CDR3 is 15 amino acids. The ends lost 6 bases at V and 7 bases at J; junction bases unmatched: 10. The DNA of the CDR3 is TGCGCCAGCAGAACGACTAGCGGGAGAGTGGAGGAGCAGTACTTC. Protein sequence: CASRTTSGRVEEQYF.

The chain recombines TRBV11-2 with TRBJ2-7; D is possibly TRBD2 (5 bases). Trimming stripped 8 bases from V and 6 bases from J, with 20 bases between. Germline V lookup: CDR1 SGHAT, CDR2 FQNNGV. The CDR3 sequence is 14 residues long. The CDR3 sequence: CASGQTRGFGEQYF. CDR3 sequence (DNA): TGTGCCAGCGGTCAAACGAGAGGGTTCGGCGAGCAGTACTTC.

This clone has only one observation. The rearrangement uses TRBV27 and TRBJ1-2, with D tentatively TRBD1 (5 bases). The CDR3 loop spans 17 amino acids. The germline V gene has CDR1 MNHEY and CDR2 SMNVEV (reference sequence). V was pared by 7 bases and J by 0 bases, with 21 bases between. CDR3 nucleotide sequence: TGTGCCAGCAAAATTTCGTTGCAGGGTCTGCCTAACTATGGCTACACCTTC. The encoded protein is CASKISLQGLPNYGYTF.

The gene calls are TRBV7-2 and TRBJ1-4, with TRBD1 matching over 8 bases. Germline trimming cut 10 bases from V and 6 bases from J; bases unmatched to any gene: 13. The length of the CDR3 is 15 residues. The germline gives CDR1 SGHTA, CDR2 FQGNSA. Here the CDR3 DNA reads TGTGCCATCAAGGACGACAGGGGATTCGATGAAAAACTGTTTTTT. Translated: CAIKDDRGFDEKLFF.

V gene TRBV2 combines with J gene TRBJ2-5; 7 bases are a match to TRBD1. The end of the DNA fits TRBJ2-7 better, so the J call may be wrong. The CDR3 contains 14 residues. From germline, CDR1 is SNHLY and CDR2 FYNNEI. CDR3 nucleotide sequence: TGTGCCAGCGAGAGGGACAGCAGAAAAAGCGAGCAGTACTTC. It translates to CASERDSRKSEQYF.

The chain employs TRBV5-1 and TRBJ2-7; TRBD2 matches at 7 bases. J was trimmed by 2 bases and V by 3 bases; bases with no gene match: 8. Germline V CDR1 and CDR2: SGHRS, YFSETQ. This CDR3 region has 15 residues. The CDR3 DNA reads TGCGCCAGCAGCTGGGGACTGGGGGGGACCTACGAGCAGTACTTC. The encoded protein is CASSWGLGGTYEQYF.

This clone was seen a handful of times. V usage is TRBV27 and J usage is TRBJ2-2; weak D call: TRBD1 (5 bases). CDR1 MNHEY and CDR2 SMNVEV come from the germline V gene (reference sequence). Trimming removed 8 bases at V and 2 bases at J, with 18 bases between. The CDR3 length is 16 residues. CDR3 DNA sequence: TGTGCCAGCTCTCCCCCCGGCAGGGTAAACACCGGGGAGCTGTTTTTT. It specifies CASSPPGRVNTGELFF.

Only one count was recorded for this clone. This sequence joins TRBV2 and TRBJ1-5, with 7 bases lining up with TRBD1. Trimming removed 5 bases from V and 1 base from J; junction bases left unmatched: 2. There are 14 residues in the CDR3. In germline, CDR1 is SNHLY, CDR2 FYNNEI. For the CDR3, the DNA is TGTGCCAGCAGTTGGGACAGAAGCAATCAGCCCCAGCATTTT. The encoded protein is CASSWDRSNQPQHF.

The V gene is TRBV5-1, the J gene TRBJ1-1; D is unclear. The germline V gene has CDR1 SGHRS and CDR2 YFSETQ. CDR3 length: 14 amino acids. Trimming shortened V by 2 bases and J by 5 bases, and 13 bases separated the two germline ends. The CDR3 bases are TGCGCCAGCAGCTTATATGAGAGCGGAACTGAAGCTTTCTTT. Its translation is CASSLYESGTEAFF.

This chain joins TRBV4-3 and TRBJ1-2, with D tentatively TRBD1 (5 bases). The CDR3 spans 13 residues. V was cut by 2 bases and J by 5 bases, with 9 bases left in between. The germline gives CDR1 LGHNA, CDR2 YSLEER. This chain's CDR3 is CASSQRGYYGYTF. CDR3 in DNA: TGCGCCAGCAGCCAAAGGGGTTATTATGGCTACACCTTC.

The V and J genes are TRBV6-5 and TRBJ1-2, with no clear D. The germline gives CDR1 MNHEY, CDR2 SVGAGI. This CDR3 has 13 amino acids. V shed 3 bases and J shed 3 bases, with 8 bases lying between them. In DNA form, the CDR3 reads TGTGCCAGCAGTTATCTCGGGGACTATGGCTACACCTTC. This encodes CASSYLGDYGYTF.

This rearrangement joins TRBV28 to TRBJ2-1, with 7 bases matching TRBD1. Germline CDR1 MDHEN, CDR2 SYDVKM. The CDR3 loop spans 13 amino acids. The V gene end was trimmed by 2 bases and the J gene end by 13 bases; junction bases not matched to a gene: 8. CDR3: CASSLGWDRLQFF. CDR3 nucleotide sequence: TGTGCCAGCAGTTTAGGGTGGGACAGATTACAGTTCTTC.

The V gene is TRBV6-5, the J gene TRBJ1-4, with unresolved D. V was pared by 5 bases and J by 6 bases, with 16 bases between. CDR3 length equals 15 residues. The germline V gene encodes CDR1 MNHEY and CDR2 SVGAGI. CDR3 coding DNA: TGTGCCAGCAGTGGGAACTCCCGGGGAGATGAAAAACTGTTTTTT. Protein product: CASSGNSRGDEKLFF.

The chain couples TRBV18 to TRBJ2-1; D unresolved. The CDR3 loop spans 14 amino acids. Germline CDR1 KGHSH, CDR2 LQKENI. V dropped 2 bases and J dropped 0 bases, with 5 bases sitting between them. DNA for the CDR3: TGTGCCAGCTCACCAGGCAGCTCCTACAATGAGCAGTTCTTC. Its translation: CASSPGSSYNEQFF.

The chain uses TRBV5-1 and TRBJ2-4, with 7 bases that match TRBD1. V shed 1 base and J 6 bases; nucleotides not matched to a gene: 4. The CDR3 is 14 amino acids. CDR1 SGHRS and CDR2 YFSETQ come from the germline V gene. The CDR3 bases are TGCGCCAGCAGCTTGACAGGGGCGGGAAACATTCAGTACTTC. This sequence encodes CASSLTGAGNIQYF.

The V call is TRBV7-2, the J call TRBJ2-5; TRBD2 is a possible D gene (5 bases). Deletions cut 5 bases from V and 7 bases from J, with 11 bases between. The CDR3 loop spans 12 amino acids. The germline V gene encodes CDR1 SGHTA and CDR2 FQGNSA. For the CDR3, the DNA is TGTGCCAGCAGCCCGAGGGTGGGGACCCAGTACTTC. This encodes CASSPRVGTQYF.

The chain has TRBV4-3 and TRBJ1-1; D may be TRBD1 (6 bases). Trimming pared 3 bases from V and 10 bases from J, leaving 15 bases between. The length of the CDR3 is 13 residues. Germline V CDR1 and CDR2: LGHNA, YSLEER. The CDR3 region has the DNA TGCGCCAGCAGCCAGTATGCAGGGGATGGAGCTTTCTTT. Its translation: CASSQYAGDGAFF.

V and J are TRBV5-6 and TRBJ2-1; a weak D match, TRBD2 (5 bases). Trimming shortened V by 4 bases and J by 3 bases, and 14 bases separated the two germline ends. Germline assignment: CDR1 SGHDT and CDR2 YYEEEE. This CDR3 is 15 amino acids long. CDR3 amino acids: CASSAGGRDYNEQFF. CDR3 bases: TGTGCCAGCAGCGCGGGCGGGCGCGACTACAATGAGCAGTTCTTC.

This chain joins TRBV6-5 and TRBJ1-5; D might be TRBD1 (5 bases). The CDR3 is made up of 15 amino acids. V was clipped by 6 bases and J by 5 bases, with 17 bases between them. Germline loops: CDR1 MNHEY, CDR2 SVGAGI. The CDR3 region is CASSPQPGGYQPQHF. CDR3 coding DNA: TGTGCCAGCAGCCCCCAACCCGGGGGGTATCAGCCCCAGCATTTT.

The chain recombines TRBV5-1 with TRBJ2-6, with D possibly being TRBD1 (5 bases). V gave up 0 bases and J gave up 3 bases, with 10 bases separating them. Per germline, CDR1 SGHRS and CDR2 YFSETQ. The CDR3 totals 16 residues. CDR3 protein: CASSLDQGGGANVLTF. CDR3 coding DNA: TGCGCCAGCAGCTTGGATCAGGGCGGTGGGGCCAACGTCCTGACTTTC.